The 17 T cell receptor beta chains reported below all come from one sample, sequenced in a study of T cell responses to AZD1222 COVID-19 vaccine. Repertoires were generated with immunoSEQ multiplex PCR, while TCRdb's copy carries only in-frame clones and drops some. The data show around 150,000 clones, approximately 90% seen once. The sequences come from peripheral blood, collected on day 0 of AZD1222 vaccination. The receptor set was obtained from an adult in good health.

The chain employs TRBV3-1 (or the pseudogene TRBV3-2) and TRBJ2-7; D is tentatively TRBD1 or TRBD2 (6 bases each). The ends were cut back, 4 bases at V and 2 bases at J, with 21 bases in the middle. The CDR3 is 17 amino acids. Germline assignment: CDR1 LGHDT and CDR2 YNNKEL (reference sequence). The CDR3 DNA sequence: TGTGCCAGCAGCCTGACGAAGGGGGGCACTAGGGCCTACGAGCAGTACTTC. It yields the protein CASSLTKGGTRAYEQYF.

V and J are TRBV6-5 and TRBJ1-3; weak D call: TRBD1 (6 bases). This CDR3 is 15 amino acids long. V dropped 6 bases and J dropped 2 bases, with 14 bases sitting between them. Germline-derived CDR1 and CDR2 are MNHEY and SVGAGI. CDR3 in DNA: TGTGCCAGCAGGGCCTCCTGGGACACTGGAAACACCATATATTTT. It encodes CASRASWDTGNTIYF.

This clone was observed once. The genes are TRBV10-3 and TRBJ2-5, with 9 bases matching TRBD2. The CDR3 has 17 amino acids. Germline assignment: CDR1 ENHRY and CDR2 SYGVKD. The V and J ends lost 8 bases and 5 bases, in that order; junction bases with no gene match: 18. The CDR3 nucleotides read TGTGCCATCTCCAACCCCCCCGCTAGCGGGGTAGGGGAGACCCAGTACTTC. Translating it yields CAISNPPASGVGETQYF.

The chain is built from TRBV5-4 and TRBJ2-2, with a weak D call TRBD2 (6 bases). This CDR3 spans 16 amino acids. Germline CDR1 reads SGHNT; CDR2 reads YYREEE (reference sequence). V dropped 4 bases and J dropped 4 bases, with 17 bases sitting between them. The CDR3 DNA is TGTGCCAGCAGCCCCAAAAACGGGAGAGGCACCGGGGAGCTGTTTTTT. As protein: CASSPKNGRGTGELFF.

The rearrangement links TRBV6-1 to TRBJ1-1; TRBD1 is a possible D gene (6 bases). Trimming shortened V by 1 base and J by 4 bases, and 10 bases separated the two germline ends. CDR3 length: 14 amino acids. Germline V gene lookup returns CDR1 MNHNS and CDR2 SASEGT. CDR3 sequence reads: CASSEVGGPTEAFF. In DNA form, the CDR3 reads TGTGCCAGCAGTGAAGTTGGGGGGCCCACTGAAGCTTTCTTT.

The genes are TRBV6-2 or TRBV6-3 and TRBJ2-3, with D perhaps matching TRBD2 (6 bases). CDR1 and CDR2 from the germline V gene are MNHEY and SVGEGT. V was cut by 6 bases and J by 6 bases, with 22 bases left in between. This CDR3 region has 16 residues. The CDR3 bases are TGTGCCAGCAGCAATCCTGGGGGAGGCCCCACGGATACGCAGTATTTT. Amino acids: CASSNPGGGPTDTQYF.

The chain combines TRBV30 with TRBJ1-4, with D tentatively TRBD1 (5 bases). The CDR3 covers 16 residues. With 3 bases removed from V and 5 bases from J, the gap between germline ends came to 19 bases. CDR1 GTSNPN and CDR2 SVGIG come from the germline V gene (reference sequence). The CDR3 DNA reads TGTGCCTGGAGCCTCCCGGGGGGACGGAAAAATGAAAAACTGTTTTTT. As protein: CAWSLPGGRKNEKLFF.

The chain joins TRBV19 to TRBJ2-1; 8 nucleotides match TRBD2. Germline trimming cut 0 bases from V and 8 bases from J; bases unmatched to any gene: 9. CDR1 is LNHDA and CDR2 is SQIVND in the germline V gene (reference sequence). This CDR3 is 16 amino acids long. CDR3 coding DNA: TGTGCCAGTAGTATAGACAGCGGGAGAGGGGCTTATGAGCAGTTCTTC. This encodes CASSIDSGRGAYEQFF. Variable domain in full (rest from reference TRBV19 and TRBJ2-1): DGGITQSPKYLFRKEGQNVTLSCEQNLNHDAMYWYRQDPGQGLRLIYYSQIVNDFQKGDIAEGYSVSREKKESFPLTVTSAQKNPTAFYLCASSIDSGRGAYEQFFGPGTRLTVL.

The chain uses TRBV24-1 and TRBJ2-3, with a weak D call TRBD1 (6 bases). This CDR3 has 16 amino acids. Germline CDR1 reads KGHDR; CDR2 reads SFDVKD. Trimming cost V 1 base and J 4 bases, with 14 bases left between them. The CDR3: CATSDFLRGAADTQYF. CDR3 nucleotides: TGTGCCACCAGTGATTTCCTCAGGGGAGCGGCAGATACGCAGTATTTT.

In the case of this clone: The same CDR3 also results from other DNA sequences found in this sample. The chain has TRBV5-4 and TRBJ2-1, with D perhaps assigned TRBD1 or TRBD2 (5 bases each). Germline CDR1 is SGHNT and CDR2 is YYREEE (reference sequence). V lost 0 bases to trimming and J lost 2 bases, with 9 bases between them. This CDR3 region has 15 residues. For the CDR3, the DNA is TGTGCCAGCAGCTTGGACCGGGGCGCCTACAATGAGCAGTTCTTC. It encodes CASSLDRGAYNEQFF.

This chain uses TRBV7-9 with TRBJ1-2; D uncertain. Germline lookup yields CDR1 SEHNR and CDR2 FQNEAQ (reference sequence). This CDR3 comprises 11 residues. The ends were cut back, 5 bases at V and 7 bases at J, with 8 bases in the middle. CDR3 DNA sequence: TGTGCCAGCAGCATGGACCGTGGCTACACCTTC. Translation: CASSMDRGYTF. Using reference TRBV7-9 and TRBJ1-2 for the parts outside the CDR3, the full variable domain is DTGVSQNPRHKITKRGQNVTFRCDPISEHNRLYWYRQTLGQGPEFLTYFQNEAQLEKSRLLSDRFSAERPKGSFSTLEIQRTEQGDSAMYLCASSMDRGYTFGSGTRLTVV.

The chain employs TRBV10-2 and TRBJ2-3; 10 nucleotides align to TRBD1. The germline V gene has CDR1 WSHSY and CDR2 SAAADI. The ends lost 7 bases at V and 4 bases at J; junction bases unmatched: 8. The CDR3 extends over 15 amino acids. The CDR3 bases are TGCGCCAGCAAGCCCGGGACAGGGGAGGCAGATACGCAGTATTTT. Translating gives CASKPGTGEADTQYF.

This chain links TRBV20-1 with TRBJ1-6, with TRBD1 matching over 8 bases. V dropped 6 bases and J dropped 7; count of bases not matched to a gene: 8. The CDR3 is 14 amino acids. Germline CDR1 reads DFQATT; CDR2 reads SNEGSKA (reference sequence). The CDR3, as DNA: TGCAGTGCGAGTACGGGACAGGAAAATTCACCCCTCCACTTT. Its protein product is CSASTGQENSPLHF.

The gene calls are TRBV28 and TRBJ1-2; TRBD1 is a possible D gene (6 bases). Germline assignment: CDR1 MDHEN and CDR2 SYDVKM. This CDR3 contains 13 residues. V lost 6 bases, J lost 1 base, and 9 bases lay in between. The CDR3 sequence: CASSLDSNYGYTF. The CDR3 region has the DNA TGTGCCAGCAGCCTGGACAGTAACTATGGCTACACCTTC.

This clone was observed a handful of times. The V call is TRBV21-1, the J call TRBJ1-1; the D segment call TRBD1 is taken from the table without a DNA check. TRBV21-1 constitutes a pseudogene. This CDR3 has 17 residues. The CDR3 nucleotides read TGTGCCAGCAGCAAAATCTCCCCGGACAGGGTAGGCACTGAAGCTTTCTTT. Translation: CASSKISPDRVGTEAFF.

The chain is built from TRBV30 and TRBJ1-1, with D tentatively TRBD1 (6 bases). There are 17 residues in the CDR3. Deletions cut 0 bases from V and 4 bases from J, with 21 bases between. Germline V gene sequence: CDR1 GTSNPN, CDR2 SVGIG (reference sequence). The CDR3 DNA follows: TGTGCCTGGAGTGTACTCCAGGGTGTGGGGGGCGGCACTGAAGCTTTCTTT. Translated: CAWSVLQGVGGGTEAFF.

The genes are TRBV6-5 and TRBJ2-5; D is possibly TRBD2 (6 bases). In germline, CDR1 is MNHEY, CDR2 SVGAGI. The CDR3 runs 14 residues. With 7 bases removed from V and 5 bases from J, the gap between germline ends came to 17 bases. The CDR3 nucleotides read TGTGCCAGCAACCGGGGACTGCCCCGGGAGACCCAGTACTTC. Protein: CASNRGLPRETQYF.